The rows below give T cell receptor beta chains drawn from one sample of a study of memory CD4+ T cells and cytomegalovirus serostatus. The protocol was immunoSEQ multiplex PCR, while the TCRdb copy is restricted to in-frame clones and leaves out a portion. The sample carries approximately 60,000 clones, over 65% recorded once. The sample consisted of memory CD4+ T cells from blood. These receptors originate from an adult in good health and CMV-seropositive. Each CDR3 is given without its conserved first and last residue. The D gene is left open where the match is weak.

v_call: TRBV10-3; d_call: TRBD2; cdr3_length: 15; cdr3_aa: AIPKTGTSGICNEQF
v_call: TRBV27; d_call: .; cdr3_length: 11; cdr3_aa: ASSRASNYGYT
v_call: TRBV7-2; d_call: .; cdr3_length: 12; cdr3_aa: ASSLDRISYEQY
v_call: TRBV18; d_call: .; cdr3_length: 11; cdr3_aa: ASKVDQNTEAF
v_call: TRBV7-9; d_call: TRBD2; cdr3_length: 15; cdr3_aa: ASSLVALAGAAGELF
v_call: TRBV2; d_call: TRBD1; cdr3_length: 12; cdr3_aa: ASKGPGQGEKLF
v_call: TRBV28; d_call: .; cdr3_length: 12; cdr3_aa: ASSLVGPKETQY
v_call: TRBV30; d_call: .; cdr3_length: 11; cdr3_aa: AQTISGANVLT
v_call: TRBV29-1; d_call: .; cdr3_length: 12; cdr3_aa: SVVGRGMNYGYT
v_call: TRBV29-1; d_call: TRBD1; cdr3_length: 11; cdr3_aa: SAGLTGVNEQF
v_call: TRBV6-5; d_call: .; cdr3_length: 13; cdr3_aa: ASRQLGANTGELF
v_call: TRBV7-2; d_call: TRBD2; cdr3_length: 11; cdr3_aa: ASSLNLAGGQF
v_call: TRBV5-6; d_call: TRBD1; cdr3_length: 11; cdr3_aa: ASSSQGANEQY
v_call: TRBV7-2; d_call: .; cdr3_length: 12; cdr3_aa: ASSLALSWTEAF
v_call: TRBV30; d_call: .; cdr3_length: 11; cdr3_aa: AWSVQEGDTQY
v_call: TRBV7-2; d_call: .; cdr3_length: 10; cdr3_aa: ASSTMNQPQH
v_call: TRBV7-9; d_call: .; cdr3_length: 10; cdr3_aa: ATTARGGGYT
v_call: TRBV29-1; d_call: .; cdr3_length: 10; cdr3_aa: SVDATYYGYT
v_call: TRBV25-1; d_call: .; cdr3_length: 9; cdr3_aa: ASSEGTEQY
v_call: TRBV7-2; d_call: .; cdr3_length: 11; cdr3_aa: ASRSSPPEGYT
v_call: TRBV19; d_call: .; cdr3_length: 13; cdr3_aa: ASMGQGRATGELF
v_call: TRBV29-1; d_call: .; cdr3_length: 10; cdr3_aa: SVVPYYNEQF
v_call: TRBV29-1; d_call: TRBD1; cdr3_length: 11; cdr3_aa: SVGQGAGQPQH
v_call: TRBV10-1; d_call: .; cdr3_length: 12; cdr3_aa: ASSLSGQGNEAF